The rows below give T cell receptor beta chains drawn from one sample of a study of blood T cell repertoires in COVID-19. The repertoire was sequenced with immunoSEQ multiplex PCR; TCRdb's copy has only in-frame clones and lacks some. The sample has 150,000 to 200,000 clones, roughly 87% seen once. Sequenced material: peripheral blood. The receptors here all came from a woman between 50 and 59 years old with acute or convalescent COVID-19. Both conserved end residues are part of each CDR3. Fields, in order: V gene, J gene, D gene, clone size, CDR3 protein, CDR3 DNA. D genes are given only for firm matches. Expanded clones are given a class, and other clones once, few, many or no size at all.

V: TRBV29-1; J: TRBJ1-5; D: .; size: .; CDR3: CSVTDSLQGQPQHF; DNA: TGCAGCGTCACGGACAGTTTACAGGGTCAGCCCCAGCATTTT
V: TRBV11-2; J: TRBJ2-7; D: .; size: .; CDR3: CASSPSYEQYF; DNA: TGTGCCAGCAGCCCCAGCTACGAGCAGTACTTC
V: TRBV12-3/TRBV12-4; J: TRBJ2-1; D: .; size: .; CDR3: CATGGIAENEQFF; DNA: TGTGCCACCGGTGGGATAGCGGAGAATGAGCAGTTCTTC
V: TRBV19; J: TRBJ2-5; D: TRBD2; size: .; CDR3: CASSIGLAGALYQETQYF; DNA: TGTGCCAGTAGTATAGGACTAGCGGGGGCCTTGTACCAAGAGACCCAGTACTTC
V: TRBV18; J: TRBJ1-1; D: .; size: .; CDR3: CASSPPAGSRAFF; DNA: TGTGCCAGCTCACCACCGGCTGGGAGTCGAGCTTTCTTT
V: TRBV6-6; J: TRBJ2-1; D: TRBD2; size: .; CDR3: CASSPGDYYNEQFF; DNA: TGTGCCAGCAGTCCCGGGGACTACTACAATGAGCAGTTCTTC
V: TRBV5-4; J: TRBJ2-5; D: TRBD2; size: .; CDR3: CASSSTSVETQYF; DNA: TGTGCCAGCAGCTCGACTAGCGTTGAGACCCAGTACTTC
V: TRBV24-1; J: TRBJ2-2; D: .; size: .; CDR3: CATSDPAGQTSLYTAGELFF; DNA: TGTGCCACCAGTGATCCTGCGGGACAGACGTCTCTTTACACAGCCGGGGAGCTGTTTTTT
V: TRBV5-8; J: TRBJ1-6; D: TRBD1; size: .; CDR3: CASSTGQGESPLHF; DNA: TGTGCCAGCAGCACGGGACAGGGTGAATCACCCCTCCACTTT
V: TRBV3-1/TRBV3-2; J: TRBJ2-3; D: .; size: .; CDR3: CASSPWEEVTQYF; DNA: TGTGCCAGCAGCCCGTGGGAGGAGGTGACGCAGTATTTT
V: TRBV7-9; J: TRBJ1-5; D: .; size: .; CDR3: CASSSDSSNQPQHF; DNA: TGTGCCAGCAGCTCCGACAGCTCCAATCAGCCCCAGCATTTT
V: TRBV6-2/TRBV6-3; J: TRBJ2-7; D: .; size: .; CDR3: CASSYRGLLYEQYF; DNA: TGTGCCAGCAGTTACAGGGGACTCCTCTACGAGCAGTACTTC
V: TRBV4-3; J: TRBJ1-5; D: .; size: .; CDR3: CASSQDGYSNQPQHF; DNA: TGCGCCAGCAGCCAAGACGGGTATAGCAATCAGCCCCAGCATTTT
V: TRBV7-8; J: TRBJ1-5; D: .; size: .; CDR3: CASSLASTVSNQPQHF; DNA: TGTGCCAGCAGCTTAGCTTCGACAGTTAGCAATCAGCCCCAGCATTTT
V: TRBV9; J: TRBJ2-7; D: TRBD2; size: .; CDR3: CASSNGVSGSYYEQYF; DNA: TGTGCCAGCAGCAATGGGGTTAGCGGGAGTTACTACGAGCAGTACTTC
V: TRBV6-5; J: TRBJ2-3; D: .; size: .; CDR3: CASRRGWGTDTQYF; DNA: TGTGCCAGCAGACGGGGTTGGGGCACAGATACGCAGTATTTT
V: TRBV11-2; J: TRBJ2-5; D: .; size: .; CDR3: CASSLVRSEAETQYF; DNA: TGTGCCAGCAGCTTAGTTCGCTCGGAGGCAGAGACCCAGTACTTC
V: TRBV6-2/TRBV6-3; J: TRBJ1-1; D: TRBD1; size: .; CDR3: CASSIQGSTEAFF; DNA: TGTGCCAGCAGTATACAGGGGAGCACTGAAGCTTTCTTT
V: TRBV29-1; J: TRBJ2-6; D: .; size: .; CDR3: CSVDAGANVLTF; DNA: TGCAGCGTTGACGCTGGGGCCAACGTCCTGACTTTC
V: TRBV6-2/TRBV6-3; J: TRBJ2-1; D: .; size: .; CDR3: CASSYSRAGNEQFF; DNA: TGTGCCAGCAGTTATTCTCGAGCGGGTAATGAGCAGTTCTTC
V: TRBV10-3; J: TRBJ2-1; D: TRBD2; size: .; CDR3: CAIRDAGLVVYEQFF; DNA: TGTGCCATCAGGGACGCGGGACTAGTCGTTTATGAGCAGTTCTTC
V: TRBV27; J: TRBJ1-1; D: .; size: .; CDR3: CASSLGGVNTEAFF; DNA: TGTGCCAGCAGTTTGGGTGGAGTGAACACTGAAGCTTTCTTT
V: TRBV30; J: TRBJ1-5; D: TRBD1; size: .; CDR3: CAWSTGQINQPQHF; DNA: TGTGCCTGGAGTACGGGACAGATCAATCAGCCCCAGCATTTT
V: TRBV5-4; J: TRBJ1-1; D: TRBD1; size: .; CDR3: CASSGGDRASTEAFF; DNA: TGTGCCAGCAGCGGGGGGGACAGGGCGAGCACTGAAGCTTTCTTT
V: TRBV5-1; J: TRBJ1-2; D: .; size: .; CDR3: CASSLAGDGYTF; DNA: TGCGCCAGCAGCTTAGCAGGCGATGGCTACACCTTC
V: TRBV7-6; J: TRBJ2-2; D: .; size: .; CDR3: CASSWGRGPGELFF; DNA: TGTGCCAGCAGCTGGGGCAGGGGCCCCGGGGAGCTGTTTTTT
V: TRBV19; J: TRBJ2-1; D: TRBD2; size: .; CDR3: CASSAPGLAYNEQFF; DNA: TGTGCCAGTAGTGCTCCGGGACTAGCTTACAATGAGCAGTTCTTC
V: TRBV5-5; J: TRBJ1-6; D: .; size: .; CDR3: CASSLGVGSNSYNSPLHF; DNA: TGTGCCAGCAGCCTCGGGGTGGGCAGCAACTCCTATAATTCACCCCTCCACTTT
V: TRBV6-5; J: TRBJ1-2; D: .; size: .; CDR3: CASSYRQVNYGYTF; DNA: TGTGCCAGCAGTTACCGACAGGTTAACTATGGCTACACCTTC
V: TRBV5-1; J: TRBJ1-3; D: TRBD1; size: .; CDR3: CASSLAKTGTAGNTIYF; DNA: TGCGCCAGCAGCTTGGCCAAGACAGGGACAGCTGGAAACACCATATATTTT
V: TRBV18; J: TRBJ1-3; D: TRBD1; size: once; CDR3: CASSPSEGASGNTIYF; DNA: TGTGCCAGCTCACCATCCGAGGGGGCGTCTGGAAACACCATATATTTT
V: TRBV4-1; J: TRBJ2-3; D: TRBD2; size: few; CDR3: CAIARTSGGTDTQYF; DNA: TGCGCCATCGCTCGAACTAGCGGGGGGACAGATACGCAGTATTTT
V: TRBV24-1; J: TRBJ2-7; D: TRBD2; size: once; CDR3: CATSDRTSGAYEQYF; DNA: TGTGCCACCAGTGACCGGACTAGCGGGGCCTACGAGCAGTACTTC
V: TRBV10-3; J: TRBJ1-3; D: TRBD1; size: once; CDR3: CAISAGDSTGNTIYF; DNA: TGTGCCATCAGTGCGGGGGACAGTACTGGAAACACCATATATTTT
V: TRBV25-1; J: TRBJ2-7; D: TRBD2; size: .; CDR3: CASSVAGLYEQYF; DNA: TGTGCCAGCAGTGTAGCGGGACTCTACGAGCAGTACTTC
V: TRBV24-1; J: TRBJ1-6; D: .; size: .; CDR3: CATSGRQYNSPLHF; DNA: TGTGCCACCAGTGGAAGACAGTATAATTCACCCCTCCACTTT
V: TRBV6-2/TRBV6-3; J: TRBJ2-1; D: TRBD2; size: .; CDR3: CASTPTSGRAGFNEQFF; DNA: TGTGCCAGCACCCCGACTAGCGGGAGGGCTGGGTTCAATGAGCAGTTCTTC
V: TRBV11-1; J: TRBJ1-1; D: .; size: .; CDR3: CASSSQGGNTEAFF; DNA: TGTGCCAGCAGCTCACAGGGTGGTAACACTGAAGCTTTCTTT
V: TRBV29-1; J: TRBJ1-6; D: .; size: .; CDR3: CSIRDAFNSPLHF; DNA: TGCAGCATTCGAGATGCCTTTAATTCACCCCTCCACTTT
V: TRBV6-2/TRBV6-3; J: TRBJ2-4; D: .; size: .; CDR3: CASSFGWAGLAKNIQYF; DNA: TGTGCCAGCAGTTTCGGCTGGGCAGGGCTAGCCAAAAACATTCAGTACTTC
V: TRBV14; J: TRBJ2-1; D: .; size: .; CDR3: CASSQAGLGGFDEQFF; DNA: TGTGCCAGCAGCCAAGCGGGACTCGGCGGGTTCGATGAGCAGTTCTTC
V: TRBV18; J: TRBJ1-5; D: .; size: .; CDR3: CASSPFGVSNQPQHF; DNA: TGTGCCAGCTCACCATTCGGAGTTAGCAATCAGCCCCAGCATTTT
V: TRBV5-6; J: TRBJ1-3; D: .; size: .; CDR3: CASRETGLSGNTIYF; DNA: TGTGCCAGCAGAGAAACGGGACTCTCTGGAAACACCATATATTTT
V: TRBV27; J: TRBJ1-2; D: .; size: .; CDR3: CASRGQGTYGYTF; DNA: TGTGCCAGCAGAGGCCAGGGGACCTATGGCTACACCTTC
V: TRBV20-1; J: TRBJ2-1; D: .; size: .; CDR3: CSARRDNEQFF; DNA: TGCAGTGCTAGACGCGACAATGAGCAGTTCTTC
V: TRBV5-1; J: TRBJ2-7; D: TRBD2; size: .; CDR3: CASSALLAGANYEQYF; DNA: TGCGCCAGCAGCGCGCTACTAGCGGGGGCCAACTACGAGCAGTACTTC
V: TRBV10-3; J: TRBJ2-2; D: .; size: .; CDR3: CAISAGANTGELFF; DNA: TGTGCCATCAGTGCAGGGGCCAACACCGGGGAGCTGTTTTTT
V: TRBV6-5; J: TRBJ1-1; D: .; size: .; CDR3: CASLNPGLATEAFF; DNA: TGTGCCAGCCTCAACCCGGGTTTGGCCACTGAAGCTTTCTTT
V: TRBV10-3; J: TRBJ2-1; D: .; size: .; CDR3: CAISGIGGNEQFF; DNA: TGTGCCATCAGTGGGATCGGGGGAAATGAGCAGTTCTTC
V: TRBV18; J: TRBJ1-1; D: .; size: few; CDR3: CASSPPGAEAFF; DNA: TGTGCCAGCTCACCCCCCGGAGCTGAAGCTTTCTTT
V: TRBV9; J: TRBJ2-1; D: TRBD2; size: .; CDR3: CASSALAGAVGEQFF; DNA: TGTGCCAGCAGCGCCTTAGCGGGGGCGGTGGGTGAGCAGTTCTTC
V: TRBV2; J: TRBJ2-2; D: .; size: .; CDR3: CASSRNTGELFF; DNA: TGTGCCAGCAGTCGTAACACCGGGGAGCTGTTTTTT
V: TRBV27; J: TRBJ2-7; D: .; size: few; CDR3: CASSLYPWEQYF; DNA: TGTGCCAGCAGTCTCTACCCGTGGGAGCAGTACTTC
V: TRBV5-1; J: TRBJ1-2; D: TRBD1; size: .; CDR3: CASSLSGGPYGYTF; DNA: TGCGCCAGCAGCTTATCAGGGGGCCCTTATGGCTACACCTTC
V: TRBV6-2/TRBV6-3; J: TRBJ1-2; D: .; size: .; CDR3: CASSYYGVTYGYTF; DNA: TGTGCCAGCAGTTACTACGGGGTTACCTATGGCTACACCTTC
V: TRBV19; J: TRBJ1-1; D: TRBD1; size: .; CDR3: CASSTTGSPVNTEAFF; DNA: TGTGCCAGTAGTACGACAGGGTCCCCCGTGAACACTGAAGCTTTCTTT
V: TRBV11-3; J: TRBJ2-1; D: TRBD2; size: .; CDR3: CASSYTPSGNHEQFF; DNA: TGTGCCAGCAGCTACACGCCTAGCGGGAACCATGAGCAGTTCTTC
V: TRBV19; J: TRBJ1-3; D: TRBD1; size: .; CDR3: CASRTGGSGNTIYF; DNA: TGTGCCAGTAGGACAGGGGGTTCTGGAAACACCATATATTTT